These 14 T cell receptor beta chains were sequenced from one sample in a study of blood T cells in healthy people across ages (dated by TCRdb to between 2014 and 2017). The library was made by 5' RACE. Sequenced using an Illumina HiSeq 2500. The second PCR ran for roughly 7 to 11 cycles and used a J-beta primer mix along with a sample-barcoded 5' primer. In TCRdb, the public reads were trimmed at Q25 with fastp and aligned with MiXCR, with productive beta chains retained. Every CDR3 protein is listed once, alongside the most common genes and DNA of its rows. This sample gives 700,000 to 850,000 distinct CDR3 sequences in total; roughly 35% of them show up just once. The ten most abundant clones make up about an eighth of the sample. The sequencing sample was made of blood. Receptor source: a man aged 18 to 29 in good health.

This clonotype was picked up a small number of times. The rearrangement joins TRBV10-3 to TRBJ1-2; D remains ambiguous. Germline V gene data show CDR1 as ENHRY and CDR2 as SYGVKD. Trimming shortened V by 0 bases and J by 4 bases, and 12 bases separated the two germline ends. The CDR3 has 15 amino acids. CDR3: CAISESDGPRYGYTF. CDR3 nucleotides: TGTGCCATCAGTGAGTCCGACGGTCCACGCTATGGCTACACCTTC.

V usage is TRBV15 and J usage is TRBJ1-5; a possible D gene is TRBD1 (5 bases). Trimming removed 5 bases at V and 1 base at J, with 12 bases between. The germline V gene encodes CDR1 LNHNV and CDR2 YYDKDF (reference sequence). The CDR3 runs 15 residues. This CDR3 reads CATSPGGWSNQPQHF. CDR3 sequence (DNA): TGTGCCACCAGCCCCGGGGGGTGGAGCAATCAGCCCCAGCATTTT.

On this clonotype itself: A much bigger clone sits one base away, suggesting this may be a read error. The gene calls are TRBV28 and TRBJ2-4; D call uncertain. Judging by the DNA end, TRBJ2-5 fits better; the J call may be wrong. Germline V gives CDR1 MDHEN, CDR2 SYDVKM. CDR3 length: 14 amino acids. The CDR3 is CASTVPGVGETQYF. The CDR3 DNA follows: TGTGCCAGCACTGTTCCAGGAGTAGGGGAGACCCAGTACTTC.

The chain joins TRBV9 to TRBJ2-5; D might be TRBD1 or TRBD2, each matching 7 bases. CDR1 and CDR2 (germline): SGDLS, YYNGEE. V was pared by 4 bases and J by 4 bases, with 29 bases between. This CDR3 is 19 amino acids long. CDR3 in DNA: TGTGCCAGCAGCCCTAGCCCAGGGGGGGGCCTCGGAGTAAGAGAGACCCAGTACTTC. Its translation is CASSPSPGGGLGVRETQYF.

This chain links TRBV9 with TRBJ2-4, with D hard to call. The J call is uncertain, as TRBJ2-7 better fits the DNA end. Germline-derived CDR1 and CDR2 are SGDLS and YYNGEE. The CDR3 is made up of 13 amino acids. CDR3 bases: TGTGCCAGCAGCGTAGGAGTGCAGAACGAGCAGTACTTC. Translating it yields CASSVGVQNEQYF.

This clonotype was observed once. The genes are TRBV19 and TRBJ1-5, with D possibly TRBD1 on 5 matching bases. The germline V and J ends were trimmed by 6 bases and 3 bases, with 15 bases remaining between them. CDR3 length: 15 amino acids. Looked up from germline, CDR1 is LNHDA and CDR2 is SQIVND (reference sequence). CDR3 nucleotide sequence: TGTGCCAGTAGGATCTTGGACGGACACAATCAGCCCCAGCATTTT. Residues: CASRILDGHNQPQHF. The variable domain in full, completed from reference TRBV19 and TRBJ1-5, reads DGGITQSPKYLFRKEGQNVTLSCEQNLNHDAMYWYRQDPGQGLRLIYYSQIVNDFQKGDIAEGYSVSREKKESFPLTVTSAQKNPTAFYLCASRILDGHNQPQHFGDGTRLSIL.

A note on this clonotype: The junction does not match germline at one end; this may be a read error. The chain couples TRBV6-2 or TRBV6-3 to TRBJ2-7; 10 bases match TRBD1. The CDR3 extends over 15 amino acids. The germline V gene encodes CDR1 MNHEY and CDR2 SVGEGT. The CDR3 sequence: CASSYFRDRGYEQYF. The CDR3 bases are TGTGCTAGCAGTTACTTTCGGGACAGGGGTTACGAGCAGTACTTC.

The chain couples TRBV29-1 to TRBJ2-7; no reliable D call. Per the germline V gene, CDR1 is SQVTM and CDR2 is ANQGSEA. The CDR3 runs 12 residues. V was shortened by 0 bases and J by 1 base, with 4 bases between the two germline ends. CDR3 region: CSVEEGSYEQYF. CDR3 sequence (DNA): TGCAGCGTTGAAGAGGGATCCTACGAGCAGTACTTC.

This clonotype occurred many times. This chain joins TRBV6-2 or TRBV6-3 and TRBJ2-7; 7 bases are a match to TRBD1. The CDR3 is made up of 14 amino acids. J gave up 3 bases and V 5 bases, and 7 bases lay outside the gene matches. Germline CDR1 MNHEY, CDR2 SVGEGT. The CDR3 DNA is TGTGCCAGCAGTCCCCGCGACAGGGTCTACGAGCAGTACTTC. The encoded protein is CASSPRDRVYEQYF.

To note about this clonotype: It may be a read error: a sequence one base away is much more abundant. The chain combines TRBV4-3 with TRBJ1-2; 9 bases agree with TRBD1. Germline V gives CDR1 LGHNA, CDR2 YSLEER. The CDR3 runs 14 residues. The V gene end was trimmed by 3 bases and the J gene end by 6 bases; junction bases not matched to a gene: 5. The CDR3 nucleotides are TGCGCCAGCAGCCAGGGTACAGGGGGCCATGGCTACACCTTC. Translating it yields CASSQGTGGHGYTF.

On this clonotype: One end of the junction varies from germline; a read error may be responsible. The V call is TRBV4-2, the J call TRBJ1-2, with 7 bases matching TRBD1. Germline V gene data show CDR1 as LGHNA and CDR2 as YNFKEQ. This CDR3 is 16 amino acids long. In DNA, the CDR3 is TGTGCCAGCAGCCAAGATATAGGGGGCGCTGGGTATGGCTACAGCTTC. Encoded protein: CASSQDIGGAGYGYSF.

V and J are TRBV6-5 and TRBJ2-1, with 9 bases matching TRBD1. Germline V gene lookup returns CDR1 MNHEY and CDR2 SVGAGI. V was clipped by 5 bases and J by 7 bases; unmatched bases: 9. The CDR3 covers 15 residues. The CDR3 coding sequence is TGTGCCAGCAGTGCCCAGGACAGGGGCAGTAATGAGCAGTTCTTC. Its translation: CASSAQDRGSNEQFF.

V usage is TRBV7-7 and J usage is TRBJ2-5; TRBD2 aligns across 8 bases. Trimming cost V 2 bases and J 4 bases; bases outside gene matches: 3. The V gene's germline CDR1 is SSHAT and CDR2 FNYEAQ (reference sequence). This CDR3 has 14 residues. The CDR3 loop is CASSLNGRGETQYF. CDR3 in DNA: TGTGCCAGCAGCTTAAACGGGAGGGGAGAGACCCAGTACTTC.

The rearrangement uses TRBV7-3 and TRBJ1-1, with D maybe TRBD1 (6 bases). V was cut by 9 bases and J by 5 bases, with 28 bases left in between. The germline CDR1 and CDR2 sequences are SGHTA and FQGTGA. The CDR3 totals 17 residues. The CDR3 loop reads CAREGDGWASLGTEAFF. The CDR3 DNA is TGTGCCAGGGAGGGGGATGGGTGGGCCAGCCTGGGAACTGAAGCTTTCTTT.